These 6 T cell receptor beta chains share one sample of origin, sequenced in a study of yellow fever vaccine responses in identical twins. Each CDR3 protein gets one entry after TCRdb re-called the RT-PCR reads with MiXCR. The sample has 30,000 to 40,000 distinct CDR3 sequences; about three fifths are singletons. The input for sequencing was T cells from blood (PBMCs), unsorted or a sorted subset (not recorded which), taken before or after yellow fever vaccination (not recorded which). The receptor set was obtained from a woman aged 18-29 years who received the yellow fever vaccine.

This chain connects TRBV7-9 to TRBJ2-7; D uncertain. This CDR3 is built from 13 residues. The V gene's germline CDR1 is SEHNR and CDR2 FQNEAQ (reference sequence). With 3 bases removed from V and 3 bases from J, the gap between germline ends came to 9 bases. The DNA for the CDR3 is TGTGCCAGCAGCTTGACAAATTACTACGAGCAGTACTTC. Translation: CASSLTNYYEQYF.

The chain carries TRBV5-6 and TRBJ1-1; perhaps TRBD1 as D (5 bases). The germline V and J ends were trimmed by 0 bases and 6 bases, with 9 bases remaining between them. CDR1 is SGHDT and CDR2 is YYEEEE in the germline V gene. CDR3 length: 13 residues. CDR3: CASSLGQGSEAFF. As DNA, the CDR3 is TGTGCCAGCAGCTTGGGGCAGGGCTCTGAAGCTTTCTTT.

In nucleotides, the CDR3 is TGTGCCAGCAGCTCCCCAGGGAGTGGAGCTTTCTTT. Encoded protein: CASSSPGSGAFF. The chain joins TRBV7-6 to TRBJ1-1; perhaps TRBD1 as D (5 bases). In germline, CDR1 is SGHVS, CDR2 FNYEAQ. Trimming removed 4 bases from V and 10 bases from J, with 13 bases in between. CDR3 length equals 12 residues.

This chain joins TRBV6-5 and TRBJ1-4; D is unclear. This CDR3 is built from 13 residues. The germline V gene has CDR1 MNHEY and CDR2 SVGAGI. The V end was cut by 2 bases, the J end by 4 bases, with 5 bases between. The CDR3 coding sequence is TGTGCCAGCAGTTACAGCTTTAATGAAAAACTGTTTTTT. It is translated as CASSYSFNEKLFF.

The chain couples TRBV12-3 or TRBV12-4 to TRBJ1-6; TRBD1 aligns across 7 bases. With V trimmed by 3 bases and J by 5 bases, 4 bases remained unmatched. The CDR3 totals 15 residues. In DNA, the CDR3 is TGTGCCAGCAGTTTGGGGGACAGCAATAATTCACCCCTCCACTTT. This gives the protein CASSLGDSNNSPLHF.

A few counts support this clonotype. The J gene is TRBJ1-4, the V gene TRBV28; 8 bases line up with TRBD1. J gave up 2 bases and V 3 bases, and 5 bases lay outside the gene matches. Germline V gives CDR1 MDHEN, CDR2 SYDVKM. This CDR3 has 16 amino acids. The CDR3: CASSFGGQATNEKLFF. The CDR3 nucleotides are TGTGCCAGCAGTTTCGGGGGACAGGCGACTAATGAAAAACTGTTTTTT.